This T cell receptor beta chain is from a study of blood T cell repertoires in COVID-19. Study summary: Some COVID-19 samples were acute and others convalescent; all came from the United States, Italy and Spain. PBMCs, B-cell-depleted T cells, or T cells were the source of the cDNA or gDNA that made up the material.

Per the study methods: The authors estimated nucleated cell counts from reference gene primer amplification. Generated by immunoSEQ multiplex PCR, the TCRdb table keeps only in-frame clones and is missing some. The DNA was the basis for D and trimming; V, J and clone size are from that table. The sample holds approximately 300,000 clones; around 83% are singletons and the top ten take roughly 1.1%. CDR1 MNHEY and CDR2 SVGEGT come from the germline V gene. Trimming removed 0 bases from V and 8 bases from J, with 8 bases in between. The CDR3 covers 13 residues. This chain joins TRBV6-2 or TRBV6-3 and TRBJ2-1; D perhaps matches TRBD2 (5 bases). This clonotype was obtained from a woman in her forties or fifties with acute or convalescent COVID-19. The sequencing sample was made of peripheral blood. In nucleotides, the CDR3 is TGTGCCAGCAGTTACTCGCTAGCAGATGAGCAGTTCTTC. Its protein product is CASSYSLADEQFF.